This TCR beta chain came from a study of low-dose radiotherapy and immunotherapy resistance in tumors. Overall study context: Intravenous ipilimumab 1 mg/kg every six weeks was given with nivolumab 240 mg every two weeks.

The donors' regimen was nivolumab, ipilimumab, aspirin, low-dose cyclophosphamide and low-dose radiotherapy. TRAV- and TRBV-specific primers primed first-strand cDNA, covering alpha and beta chains. TCRs were amplified for approximately 21 PCR cycles with a constant-region primer and V-primer adapter. MiXCR, applied by TCRdb to the reads, yields one record per CDR3 protein. The sample holds 9,700 or so distinct CDR3 sequences, approximately 72% seen once. CDR3 length equals 13 residues. V gave up 6 bases and J gave up 6 bases; unmatched junction bases: 4. The TCR was taken from a human donor with advanced metastatic prostate, ovarian, gallbladder or colorectal cancer (not recorded which). This table probably holds off-target reads from a library built for another chain. The chain couples TRBV12-3 or TRBV12-4 to TRBJ2-1, with 8 bases aligning to TRBD2. The DNA for the CDR3 is TGTGCCAGCAGCTCACGGGGGGGCAATGAGCAGTTCTTC. Translated, it gives CASSSRGGNEQFF.